The source of this T cell receptor (beta chain) is a study of cytomegalovirus exposure and HLA in healthy donors. Study-wide points: HLA allele associations emerged for 16,951 TCR beta sequences in a later analysis, at 0.05 false discovery rate.

Worth noting for this clone: Its antigen is still unknown.

The PCR ran on 60 Vbeta and 13 Jbeta primers. Sequenced by immunoSEQ multiplex PCR; TCRdb stores in-frame clones only, minus some. The top ten hold roughly 15% of the sample, which has 80,000 to 95,000 clones, roughly 83% seen once. Germline CDR1 and CDR2: SGHTS and YDEGEE. V lost 4 bases to trimming and J lost 2 bases, with 15 bases between them. The CDR3 spans 15 residues. V and J are TRBV5-8 and TRBJ1-2, with D unresolved. This TCR was recovered from a woman aged 40 to 50 in good health and CMV-seropositive. The sequencing input was PBMCs. As DNA, the CDR3 is TGTGCCAGCAGCAACCGCTACCTGATGAACTATGGCTACACCTTC. Translated: CASSNRYLMNYGYTF.